This T cell receptor beta chain was recorded in a study of cytomegalovirus exposure and HLA in healthy donors. The primer mix had 60 Vbeta and 13 Jbeta primers. Libraries were prepared by immunoSEQ multiplex PCR; TCRdb keeps only in-frame clonotypes and omits some of them. The sample contains approximately 69,000 clones, roughly 72% of which appear only once. Germline V gene sequence: CDR1 SNHLY, CDR2 FYNNEI. This CDR3 has 12 amino acids. V was trimmed by 6 bases and J by 4 bases, leaving 10 bases between them. Sequencing used PBMCs. V usage is TRBV2 and J usage is TRBJ2-7; D is perhaps TRBD1 (5 bases). This sequence originates from a woman in her 30s in good health and CMV-seropositive. CDR3 sequence reads: CASRGPPYEQYF. As DNA, the CDR3 is TGTGCCAGCAGGGGGCCTCCTTACGAGCAGTACTTC.